This TCR beta chain emerged from a study of yellow fever vaccine responses in identical twins (dated by TCRdb to the late 2010s). Turning to the overall study: In the study, vaccine-responding T cell clones were precisely tracked in identical twins. Findings and caveats that apply to the study as a whole: The authors reported that the T cell response to vaccination in identical twins appeared partly convergent and partly personalized.

Receptors were amplified or captured by RT-PCR. The instrument was an Illumina HiSeq 2500. TCRdb reran the public reads through fastp at Q25 and MiXCR, keeping productive beta chains. Identical CDR3 protein sequences are pooled into one entry, listed with their most common genes and DNA. In all, the sample holds about 3,000 distinct CDR3 sequences, and 87% of those were seen once. The top ten constitute approximately 2.2% of the sample. Comments on this clonotype: No cognate antigen has been identified for it. No clone much larger than this one lies a single base away; base qualities are absent.

The germline V gene provides CDR1 KGHSH and CDR2 LQKENI. Germline trimming amounts to 3 bases on V and 2 bases on J, with 4 as the count of junction bases outside the gene matches. From the cysteine up to the phenylalanine, the CDR3 has a length of 15 residues. CDR3 DNA only is kept here, 45 bases in frame from base 1. The receptor was isolated from a woman under 30 who received the yellow fever vaccine. Donor details come from another sample of the same person, matched by shared clones. The chain uses TRBV18 and TRBJ2-1; the junction holds 7 bases that match TRBD1. This sample comprised T cells from blood (PBMCs), unsorted or a sorted subset (not recorded which), obtained before or after yellow fever vaccination (not recorded which). The nucleotide sequence is TGTGCCAGCTCACCTCCCGACAGGGCCTACAATGAGCAGTTCTTC. Protein translation: CASSPPDRAYNEQFF.